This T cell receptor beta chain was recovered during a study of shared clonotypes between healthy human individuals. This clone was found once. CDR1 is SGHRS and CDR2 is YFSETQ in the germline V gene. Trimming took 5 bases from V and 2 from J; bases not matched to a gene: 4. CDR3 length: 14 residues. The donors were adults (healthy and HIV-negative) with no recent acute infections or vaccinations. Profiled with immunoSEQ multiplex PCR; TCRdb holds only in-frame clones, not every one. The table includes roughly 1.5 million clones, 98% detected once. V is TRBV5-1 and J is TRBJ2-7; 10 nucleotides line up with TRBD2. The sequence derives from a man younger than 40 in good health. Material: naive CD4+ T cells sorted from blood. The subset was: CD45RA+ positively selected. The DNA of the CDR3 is TGCGCCAGCAGTGGGACTAGCGTAACCTACGAGCAGTACTTC. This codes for CASSGTSVTYEQYF.